This entry lists 3 T cell receptor beta chains sequenced from one sample in a study of PD-1 blockade in classical Hodgkin lymphoma. Here immunoSEQ multiplex PCR was the method, and the copy in TCRdb shows in-frame clones only, minus some. Among 75,000 to 100,000 clones listed, roughly 79% were seen once. Patients all relapsed after autologous stem cell transplantation, and there was variation in brentuximab vedotin exposure. Sequencing was performed on peripheral blood mononuclear cells (PBMCs), taken before the second cycle of nivolumab. The receptors stem from a human donor with classical Hodgkin lymphoma.

This clone is a singleton in its sample. The chain uses TRBV7-2 and TRBJ2-7; 14 bases line up with TRBD2. V lost 5 bases and J lost 2; bases outside the gene matches: 8. CDR1 and CDR2 from the germline V gene are SGHTA and FQGNSA. The CDR3 has 17 amino acids. The CDR3 sequence is CASSNKATSGRAYEQYF. The CDR3 DNA is TGTGCCAGCAGCAACAAAGCGACTAGCGGGAGGGCCTACGAGCAGTACTTC.

Concerning this clone itself: Within the sample, other DNA sequences also encode this same CDR3. The V and J genes are TRBV10-3 and TRBJ2-7, with unresolved D. The CDR3 runs 11 residues. The germline V gene has CDR1 ENHRY and CDR2 SYGVKD. Trimming shortened V by 3 bases and J by 3 bases, and 3 bases separated the two germline ends. Here the CDR3 reads CAISDLYEQYF. Written as DNA, the CDR3 is TGTGCCATCAGTGATCTCTACGAGCAGTACTTC.

CDR3: CASSRRGSGSSYEQYF. The CDR3 region has the DNA TGTGCCAGCAGCCGTCGGGGTAGCGGGAGCTCCTACGAGCAGTACTTC. The gene calls are TRBV5-6 and TRBJ2-7, with 9 bases matching TRBD2. J gave up 0 bases and V 4 bases, and 8 bases lay outside the gene matches. The CDR3 sequence is 16 residues long. Germline CDR1 reads SGHDT; CDR2 reads YYEEEE.